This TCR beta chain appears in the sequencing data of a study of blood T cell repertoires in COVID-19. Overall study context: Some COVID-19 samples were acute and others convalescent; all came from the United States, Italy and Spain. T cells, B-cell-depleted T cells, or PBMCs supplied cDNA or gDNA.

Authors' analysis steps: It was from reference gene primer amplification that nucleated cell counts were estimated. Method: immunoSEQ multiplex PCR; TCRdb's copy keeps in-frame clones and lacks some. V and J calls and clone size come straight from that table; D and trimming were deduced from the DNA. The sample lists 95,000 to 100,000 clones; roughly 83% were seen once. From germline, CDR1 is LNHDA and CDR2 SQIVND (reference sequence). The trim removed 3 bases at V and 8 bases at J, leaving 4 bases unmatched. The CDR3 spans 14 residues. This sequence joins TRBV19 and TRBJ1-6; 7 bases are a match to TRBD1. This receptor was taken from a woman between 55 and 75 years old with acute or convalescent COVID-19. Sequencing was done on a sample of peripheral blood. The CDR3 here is CASSIGQEYSPLHF. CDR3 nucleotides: TGTGCCAGTAGTATCGGACAGGAGTATTCACCCCTCCACTTT.